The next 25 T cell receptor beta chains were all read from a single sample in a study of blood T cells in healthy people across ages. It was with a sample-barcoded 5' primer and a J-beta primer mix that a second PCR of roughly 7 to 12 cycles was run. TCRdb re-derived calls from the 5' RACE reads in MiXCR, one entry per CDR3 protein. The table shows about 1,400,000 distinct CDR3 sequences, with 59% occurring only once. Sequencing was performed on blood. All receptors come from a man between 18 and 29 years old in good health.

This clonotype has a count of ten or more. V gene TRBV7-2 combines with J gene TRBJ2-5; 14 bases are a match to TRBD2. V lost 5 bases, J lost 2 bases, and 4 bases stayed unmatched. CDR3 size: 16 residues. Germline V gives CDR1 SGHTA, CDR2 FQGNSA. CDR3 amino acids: CASSAGLAGGQETQYF. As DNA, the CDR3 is TGTGCCAGCAGCGCCGGACTAGCGGGAGGTCAAGAGACCCAGTACTTC. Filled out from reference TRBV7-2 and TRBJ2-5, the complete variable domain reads GAGVSQSPSNKVTEKGKDVELRCDPISGHTALYWYRQSLGQGLEFLIYFQGNSAPDKSGLPSDRFSAERTGGSVSTLTIQRTQQEDSAVYLCASSAGLAGGQETQYFGPGTRLLVL.

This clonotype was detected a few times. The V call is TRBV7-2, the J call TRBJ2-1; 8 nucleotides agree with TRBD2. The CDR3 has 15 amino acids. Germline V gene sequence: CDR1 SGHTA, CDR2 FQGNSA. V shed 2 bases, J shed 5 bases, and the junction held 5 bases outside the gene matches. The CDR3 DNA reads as TGTGCCAGCAGCTTAACTAGCGGACCACACAATGAGCAGTTCTTC. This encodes CASSLTSGPHNEQFF. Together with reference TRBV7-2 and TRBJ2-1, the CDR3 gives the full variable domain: GAGVSQSPSNKVTEKGKDVELRCDPISGHTALYWYRQSLGQGLEFLIYFQGNSAPDKSGLPSDRFSAERTGGSVSTLTIQRTQQEDSAVYLCASSLTSGPHNEQFFGPGTRLTVL.

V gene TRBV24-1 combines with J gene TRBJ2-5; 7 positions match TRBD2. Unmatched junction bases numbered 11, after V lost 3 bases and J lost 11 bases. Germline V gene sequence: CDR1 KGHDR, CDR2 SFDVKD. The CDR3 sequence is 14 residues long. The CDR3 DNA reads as TGTGCCACCAGTGATAGCGGGGCCCACAATGAGCAGTACTTC. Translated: CATSDSGAHNEQYF.

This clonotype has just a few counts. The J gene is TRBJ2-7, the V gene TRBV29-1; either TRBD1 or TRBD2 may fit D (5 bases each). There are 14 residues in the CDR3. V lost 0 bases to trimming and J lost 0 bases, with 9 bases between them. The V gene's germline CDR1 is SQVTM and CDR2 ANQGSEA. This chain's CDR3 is CSVEDTGASYEQYF. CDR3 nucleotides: TGCAGCGTTGAAGATACCGGGGCCTCCTACGAGCAGTACTTC.

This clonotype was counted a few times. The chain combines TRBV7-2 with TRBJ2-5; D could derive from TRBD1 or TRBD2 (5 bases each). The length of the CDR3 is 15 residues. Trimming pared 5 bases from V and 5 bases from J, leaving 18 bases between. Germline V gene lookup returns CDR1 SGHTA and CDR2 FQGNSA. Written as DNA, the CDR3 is TGTGCCAGCAGCCAGTCACGGGGCGTAGGGGAGACCCAGTACTTC. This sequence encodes CASSQSRGVGETQYF.

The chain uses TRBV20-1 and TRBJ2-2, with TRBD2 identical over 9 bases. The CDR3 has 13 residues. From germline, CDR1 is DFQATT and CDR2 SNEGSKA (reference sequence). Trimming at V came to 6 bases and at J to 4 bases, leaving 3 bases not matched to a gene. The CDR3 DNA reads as TGCAGTGCCGTAGCGGGAGCCACCGGGGAGCTGTTTTTT. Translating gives CSAVAGATGELFF.

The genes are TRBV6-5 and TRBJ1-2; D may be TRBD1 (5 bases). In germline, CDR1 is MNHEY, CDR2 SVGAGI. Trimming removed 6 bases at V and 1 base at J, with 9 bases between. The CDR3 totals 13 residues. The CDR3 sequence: CASRGGDNYGYTF. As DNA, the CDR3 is TGTGCCAGCAGAGGAGGGGATAACTATGGCTACACCTTC.

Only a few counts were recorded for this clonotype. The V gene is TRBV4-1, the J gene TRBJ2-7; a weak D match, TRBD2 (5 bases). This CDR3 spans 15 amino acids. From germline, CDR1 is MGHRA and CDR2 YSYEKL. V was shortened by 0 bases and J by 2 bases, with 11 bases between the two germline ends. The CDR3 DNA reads TGCGCCAGCAGCCAAGAAGCGGACGGAGCCTACGAGCAGTACTTC. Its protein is CASSQEADGAYEQYF.

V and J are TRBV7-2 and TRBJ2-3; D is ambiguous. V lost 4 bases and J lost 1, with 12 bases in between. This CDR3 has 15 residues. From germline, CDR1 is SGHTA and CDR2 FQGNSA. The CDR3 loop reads CASSYKRAGTDTQYF. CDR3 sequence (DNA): TGTGCCAGCAGCTACAAAAGGGCAGGCACAGATACGCAGTATTTT. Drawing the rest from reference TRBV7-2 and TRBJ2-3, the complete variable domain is GAGVSQSPSNKVTEKGKDVELRCDPISGHTALYWYRQSLGQGLEFLIYFQGNSAPDKSGLPSDRFSAERTGGSVSTLTIQRTQQEDSAVYLCASSYKRAGTDTQYFGPGTRLTVL.

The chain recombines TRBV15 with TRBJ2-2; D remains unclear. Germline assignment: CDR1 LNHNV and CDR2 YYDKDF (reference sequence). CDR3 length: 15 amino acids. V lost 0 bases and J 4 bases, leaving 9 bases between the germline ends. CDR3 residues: CATSREKQSTGELFF. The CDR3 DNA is TGTGCCACCAGCAGAGAGAAACAAAGCACCGGGGAGCTGTTTTTT.

The CDR3 sequence is CASSFSPSNQPQHF. Here the CDR3 DNA reads TGTGCCAGCAGTTTTTCCCCTAGCAATCAGCCCCAGCATTTT. The gene calls are TRBV28 and TRBJ1-5; D remains unclear. This CDR3 has 14 residues. Deletions cut 3 bases from V and 0 bases from J, with 6 bases between. Germline V lookup: CDR1 MDHEN, CDR2 SYDVKM. Full variable domain (rest looked up from reference TRBV28 and TRBJ1-5): DVKVTQSSRYLVKRTGEKVFLECVQDMDHENMFWYRQDPGLGLRLIYFSYDVKMKEKGDIPEGYSVSREKKERFSLILESASTNQTSMYLCASSFSPSNQPQHFGDGTRLSIL.

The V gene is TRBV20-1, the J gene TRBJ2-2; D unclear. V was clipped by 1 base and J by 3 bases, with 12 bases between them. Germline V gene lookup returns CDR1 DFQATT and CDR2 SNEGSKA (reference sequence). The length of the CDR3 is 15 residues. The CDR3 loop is CSARGSGRHTGELFF. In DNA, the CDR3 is TGCAGTGCTAGAGGGTCGGGTCGCCACACCGGGGAGCTGTTTTTT.

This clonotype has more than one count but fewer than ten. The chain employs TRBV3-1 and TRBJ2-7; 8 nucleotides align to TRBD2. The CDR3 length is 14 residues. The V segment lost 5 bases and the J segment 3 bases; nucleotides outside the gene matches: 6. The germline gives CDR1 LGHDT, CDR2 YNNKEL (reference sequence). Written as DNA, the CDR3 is TGTGCCAGCAGCGCCGGGACTAGTGTCTACGAGCAGTACTTC. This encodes CASSAGTSVYEQYF.

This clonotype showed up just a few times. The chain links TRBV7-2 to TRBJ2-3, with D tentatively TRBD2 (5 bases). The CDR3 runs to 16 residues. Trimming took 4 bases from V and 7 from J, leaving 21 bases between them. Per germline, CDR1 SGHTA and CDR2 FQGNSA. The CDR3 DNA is TGTGCCAGCAGCTCCCCGGGGAACTCCCCTGGGAATACGCAGTATTTT. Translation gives CASSSPGNSPGNTQYF.

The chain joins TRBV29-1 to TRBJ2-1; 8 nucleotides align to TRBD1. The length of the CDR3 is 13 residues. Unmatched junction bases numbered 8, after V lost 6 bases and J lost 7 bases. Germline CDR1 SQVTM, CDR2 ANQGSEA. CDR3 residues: CSVGQGSFNEQFF. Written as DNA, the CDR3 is TGCAGCGTCGGACAGGGATCCTTTAATGAGCAGTTCTTC.

The CDR3 loop is CASSPGQGIDTQYF. DNA of the CDR3: TGTGCCAGCAGTCCGGGACAGGGGATAGATACGCAGTATTTT. The genes are TRBV12-3 or TRBV12-4 and TRBJ2-3; 10 bases map to TRBD1. After removal of 5 bases from V and 5 bases from J, the junction contained 4 bases not matched to a gene. CDR3 size: 14 residues.

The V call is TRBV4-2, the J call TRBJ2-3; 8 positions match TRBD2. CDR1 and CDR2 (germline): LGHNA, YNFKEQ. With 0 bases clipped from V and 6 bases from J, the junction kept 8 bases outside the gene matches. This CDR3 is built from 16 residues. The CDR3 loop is CASSQDGAGVTDTQYF. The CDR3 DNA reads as TGTGCCAGCAGCCAAGATGGAGCGGGAGTAACCGATACGCAGTATTTT.

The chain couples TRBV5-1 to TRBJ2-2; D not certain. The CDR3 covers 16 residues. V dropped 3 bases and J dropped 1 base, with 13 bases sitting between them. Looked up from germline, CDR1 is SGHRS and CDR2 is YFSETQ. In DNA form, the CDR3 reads TGCGCCAGCAGCTCAAACTTAGCAGGGAACACCGGGGAGCTGTTTTTT. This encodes CASSSNLAGNTGELFF.

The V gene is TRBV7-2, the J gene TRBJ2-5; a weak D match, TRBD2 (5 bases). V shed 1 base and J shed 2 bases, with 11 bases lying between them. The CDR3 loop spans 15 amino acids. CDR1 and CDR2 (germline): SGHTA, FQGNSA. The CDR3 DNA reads TGTGCCAGCAGCTTAGAATTGCCGGGGCAAGAGACCCAGTACTTC. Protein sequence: CASSLELPGQETQYF.

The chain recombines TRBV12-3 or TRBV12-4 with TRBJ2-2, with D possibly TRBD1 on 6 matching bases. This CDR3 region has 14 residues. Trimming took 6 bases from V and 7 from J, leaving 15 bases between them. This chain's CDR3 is CASSRGHRDGELFF. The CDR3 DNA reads TGTGCCAGCAGCCGGGGACACCGTGACGGGGAGCTGTTTTTT.

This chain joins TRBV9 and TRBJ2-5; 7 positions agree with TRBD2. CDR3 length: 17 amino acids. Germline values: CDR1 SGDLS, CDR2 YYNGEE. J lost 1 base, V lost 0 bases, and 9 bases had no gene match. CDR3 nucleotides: TGTGCCAGCAGCGTAGATTCTGGGAGGGTAGGCCAAGAGACCCAGTACTTC. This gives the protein CASSVDSGRVGQETQYF.

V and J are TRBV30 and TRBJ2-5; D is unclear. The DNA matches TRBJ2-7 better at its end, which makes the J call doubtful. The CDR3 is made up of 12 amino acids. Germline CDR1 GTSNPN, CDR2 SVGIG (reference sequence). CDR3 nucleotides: TGTGCCTGGTCACAGCAAGCCTACGAGCAGTACTTC. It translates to CAWSQQAYEQYF.

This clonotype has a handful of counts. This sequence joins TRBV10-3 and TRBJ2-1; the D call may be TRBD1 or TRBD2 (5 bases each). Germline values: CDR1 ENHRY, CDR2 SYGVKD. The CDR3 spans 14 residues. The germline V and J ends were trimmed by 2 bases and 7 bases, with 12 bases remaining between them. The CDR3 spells CAISERGWENEQFF. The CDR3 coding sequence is TGTGCCATCAGTGAGCGGGGCTGGGAGAATGAGCAGTTCTTC.

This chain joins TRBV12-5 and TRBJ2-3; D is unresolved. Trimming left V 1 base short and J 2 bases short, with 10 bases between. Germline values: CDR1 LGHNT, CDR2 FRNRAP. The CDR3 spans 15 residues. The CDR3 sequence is CASGLDGLSTDTQYF. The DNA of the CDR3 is TGTGCTAGTGGTTTGGACGGCCTATCCACAGATACGCAGTATTTT.

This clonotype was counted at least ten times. The CDR3 protein is CASRPTTGPIAYGYTF. CDR3 DNA: TGTGCCAGCAGGCCCACGACGGGACCCATAGCCTATGGCTACACCTTC. The V and J genes are TRBV6-5 and TRBJ1-2; a weak D match, TRBD1 (5 bases). CDR3 length: 16 amino acids. CDR1 and CDR2 from the germline V gene are MNHEY and SVGAGI. V was trimmed by 6 bases and J by 4 bases, leaving 21 bases between them.